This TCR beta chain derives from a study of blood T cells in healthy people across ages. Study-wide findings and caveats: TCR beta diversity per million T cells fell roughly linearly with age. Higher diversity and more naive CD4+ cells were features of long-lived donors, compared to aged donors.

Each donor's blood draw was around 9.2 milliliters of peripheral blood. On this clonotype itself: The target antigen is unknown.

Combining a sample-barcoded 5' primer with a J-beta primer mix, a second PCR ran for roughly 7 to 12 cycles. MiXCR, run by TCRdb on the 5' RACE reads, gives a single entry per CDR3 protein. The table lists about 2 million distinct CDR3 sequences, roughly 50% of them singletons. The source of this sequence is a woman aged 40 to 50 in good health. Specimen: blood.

CDR3 amino acids: CASSSDAPYEQYF. DNA of the CDR3: TGTGCCAGCAGTTCCGACGCACCCTACGAGCAGTACTTC. The chain couples TRBV6-5 to TRBJ2-7; no reliable D call. Trimming cost V 4 bases and J 2 bases, with 9 bases left between them. Germline V gene lookup returns CDR1 MNHEY and CDR2 SVGAGI. The CDR3 totals 13 residues.